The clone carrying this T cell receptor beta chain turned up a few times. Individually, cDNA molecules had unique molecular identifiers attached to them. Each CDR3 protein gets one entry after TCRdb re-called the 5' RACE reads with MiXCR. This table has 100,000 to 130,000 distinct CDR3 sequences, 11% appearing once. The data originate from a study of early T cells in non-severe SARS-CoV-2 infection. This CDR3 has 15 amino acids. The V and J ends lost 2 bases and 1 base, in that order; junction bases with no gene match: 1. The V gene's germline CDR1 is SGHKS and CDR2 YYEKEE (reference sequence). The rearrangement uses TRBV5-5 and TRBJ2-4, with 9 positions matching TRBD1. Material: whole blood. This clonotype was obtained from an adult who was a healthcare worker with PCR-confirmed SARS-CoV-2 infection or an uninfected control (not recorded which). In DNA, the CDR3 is TGTGCCAGCAGCTTAGGACAGGGGGCCAAAAACATTCAGTACTTC. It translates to CASSLGQGAKNIQYF.